These 28 T cell receptor beta chains originate from one sample sequenced in a study of CD8+CD57+ T cells in acquired aplastic anemia. Investigators profiled TCR beta VDJ and CDR3 from genomic DNA template. Each CDR3 protein is one row after TCRdb ran MiXCR on the reads. The sample has roughly 220,000 distinct CDR3 sequences, 60% to 80% seen once. Selection for sequencing was limited to patients who had shown CD8+CD57+ cell expansion by flow cytometry. The sample consisted of sorted CD4+, CD8+, or CD8+CD57+ T cells (not recorded which) from PBMCs. These receptors originate from a human donor with aplastic anemia.

V usage is TRBV10-3 and J usage is TRBJ2-7, with 11 positions matching TRBD1. There are 14 residues in the CDR3. Germline loops: CDR1 ENHRY, CDR2 SYGVKD. The CDR3 reads CASSTTRTGGLPLV. DNA for the CDR3: TGTGCCAGCAGTACGACACGGACAGGGGGCCTACCTCTTGTC.

This clonotype has only one observation. The rearrangement uses TRBV7-2 and TRBJ2-3; no definite D call. V dropped 1 base and J dropped 7 bases, with 18 bases sitting between them. The CDR3 is 16 residues long. Looked up from germline, CDR1 is SGHTA and CDR2 is FQGNSA. The CDR3 DNA reads as TGTGCCAGCAGCTTAGAAGACCAAGGAACCACCTATACGCAGTATTTT. This encodes CASSLEDQGTTYTQYF.

The J gene is TRBJ1-1, the V gene TRBV25-1; no clear D. The CDR3 spans 12 residues. Trimming left V 3 bases short and J 4 bases short, with 6 bases between. The germline V gene has CDR1 MGHDK and CDR2 SYGVNS. The CDR3 spells CASSDAGTEAFF. The CDR3 coding sequence is TGTGCCAGCAGTGACGCGGGCACTGAAGCTTTCTTT. The variable domain in full, completed from reference TRBV25-1 and TRBJ1-1, reads EADIYQTPRYLVIGTGKKITLECSQTMGHDKMYWYQQDPGMELHLIHYSYGVNSTEKGDLSSESTVSRIRTEHFPLTLESARPSHTSQYLCASSDAGTEAFFGQGTRLTVV.

The chain recombines TRBV9 with TRBJ2-2, with 9 nucleotides matching TRBD2. The germline V gene has CDR1 SGDLS and CDR2 YYNGEE. V shed 0 bases and J 4 bases; nucleotides not matched to a gene: 7. The CDR3 consists of 17 residues. CDR3 region: CASSVAGSGSGTGELFF. CDR3 DNA sequence: TGTGCCAGCAGCGTAGCTGGTAGCGGGAGTGGCACCGGGGAGCTGTTTTTT.

The chain recombines TRBV19 with TRBJ2-5; D might be TRBD1 (5 bases). Trimming pared 1 base from V and 5 bases from J, leaving 11 bases between. Germline-derived CDR1 and CDR2 are LNHDA and SQIVND (reference sequence). This CDR3 is built from 14 residues. The CDR3, as DNA: TGTGCCAGTAGTATAGGCAGGGTATCGGAGACCCAGTACTTC. Protein: CASSIGRVSETQYF.

This chain connects TRBV2 to TRBJ2-7; maybe TRBD1 (6 bases). Judging by the DNA end, TRBJ2-1 fits better; the J call may be wrong. The CDR3 sequence is 11 residues long. Germline V gives CDR1 SNHLY, CDR2 FYNNEI. Here the CDR3 reads CASSAGDEQFF. CDR3 nucleotides: TGTGCCAGCAGTGCAGGGGATGAGCAGTTCTTC.

The V gene is TRBV10-3, the J gene TRBJ1-6; D unclear. The CDR3 extends over 17 amino acids. CDR1 is ENHRY and CDR2 is SYGVKD in the germline V gene. V lost 0 bases and J lost 0, with 9 bases in between. CDR3 sequence: CAISESKVGSYNSPLHF. The CDR3 coding sequence is TGTGCCATCAGTGAGTCGAAGGTCGGCTCCTATAATTCACCCCTCCACTTT.

This rearrangement joins TRBV14 to TRBJ2-7, with 8 bases aligning to TRBD1. With V trimmed by 4 bases and J by 6 bases, 11 bases remained unmatched. Germline assignment: CDR1 SGHDN and CDR2 FVKESK. CDR3 length equals 15 residues. The CDR3 DNA sequence: TGTGCCAGCAGCCGAAGGACAGGGTTGCGGGTCGAGCAGTACTTC. It encodes CASSRRTGLRVEQYF. Full variable domain (missing parts from reference TRBV14 and TRBJ2-7): EAGVTQFPSHSVIEKGQTVTLRCDPISGHDNLYWYRRVMGKEIKFLLHFVKESKQDESGMPNNRFLAERTGGTYSTLKVQPAELEDSGVYFCASSRRTGLRVEQYFGPGTRLTVT.

This clonotype was picked up a small number of times. V is TRBV2 and J is TRBJ2-3; a weak D match, TRBD1 (5 bases). The ends were cut back, 7 bases at V and 0 bases at J, with 14 bases in the middle. Germline V gene data show CDR1 as SNHLY and CDR2 as FYNNEI. The CDR3 covers 15 residues. CDR3 sequence (DNA): TGTGCCAGCACCACAGGTGATTCTAGCACAGATACGCAGTATTTT. Protein: CASTTGDSSTDTQYF.

This clonotype came up a few times. The chain links TRBV15 to TRBJ2-7; D might be TRBD1 (6 bases). The CDR3 contains 16 residues. V dropped 0 bases and J dropped 3 bases, with 15 bases sitting between them. CDR1 is LNHNV and CDR2 is YYDKDF in the germline V gene (reference sequence). The CDR3 is CATSRETAGADYEQYF. DNA for the CDR3: TGTGCCACCAGCAGAGAGACCGCAGGGGCGGACTACGAGCAGTACTTC.

The chain links TRBV7-9 to TRBJ1-1; D gene unclear. CDR1 and CDR2 from the germline V gene are SEHNR and FQNEAQ (reference sequence). This CDR3 region has 14 residues. Trimming left V 2 bases short and J 5 bases short, with 12 bases between. CDR3 protein: CASSLHLTGTEAFF. The CDR3 DNA reads TGTGCCAGCAGCTTACACTTGACGGGAACTGAAGCTTTCTTT.

This clonotype was counted once. V and J are TRBV20-1 and TRBJ1-4; D gene uncertain. Germline assignment: CDR1 DFQATT and CDR2 SNEGSKA (reference sequence). This CDR3 spans 14 amino acids. V lost 3 bases to trimming and J lost 5 bases, with 13 bases between them. CDR3 region: CSARDLAGNEKLFF. The CDR3 DNA follows: TGCAGTGCTAGGGACTTGGCGGGGAATGAAAAACTGTTTTTT.

The V and J genes are TRBV19 and TRBJ2-3; D ambiguous. The ends were cut back, 2 bases at V and 1 base at J, with 7 bases in the middle. This CDR3 has 14 residues. In germline, CDR1 is LNHDA, CDR2 SQIVND (reference sequence). Here the CDR3 DNA reads TGTGCCAGTAGTATAACGGGCGGCACAGATACGCAGTATTTT. Translated: CASSITGGTDTQYF. Complete variable domain (other parts from reference TRBV19 and TRBJ2-3): DGGITQSPKYLFRKEGQNVTLSCEQNLNHDAMYWYRQDPGQGLRLIYYSQIVNDFQKGDIAEGYSVSREKKESFPLTVTSAQKNPTAFYLCASSITGGTDTQYFGPGTRLTVL.

As concerns this clonotype: A junction boundary mismatches the germline segment, possibly from a read error. This chain uses TRBV4-1 with TRBJ2-4; the D gene is possibly TRBD1 (6 bases). This CDR3 is 13 amino acids long. Germline CDR1 and CDR2: MGHRA and YSYEKL. The chain's CDR3 is CAGSDAGVNIQYF. CDR3 bases: TGCGCCGGCAGCGACGCAGGGGTGAACATTCAGTACTTC.

This chain uses TRBV24-1 with TRBJ1-2, with D perhaps TRBD1 (5 bases). The V gene lost 3 bases and the J gene lost 7 bases, with 11 bases spanning the gap. The germline V gene encodes CDR1 KGHDR and CDR2 SFDVKD. The CDR3 is 13 residues long. The CDR3 sequence is CATSDHQGRGYTF. The CDR3 DNA follows: TGTGCCACCAGTGATCACCAGGGTCGTGGCTACACCTTC.

The chain carries TRBV2 and TRBJ2-1; 10 nucleotides line up with TRBD1. Germline V lookup: CDR1 SNHLY, CDR2 FYNNEI. Trimming cost V 10 bases and J 7 bases; bases outside gene matches: 7. CDR3 length: 13 residues. DNA for the CDR3: TGTGCCAACGTGGGACAGGGGTTGAATGAGCAGTTCTTC. Its protein product is CANVGQGLNEQFF.

The rearrangement uses TRBV7-2 and TRBJ2-7; perhaps TRBD2 as D (6 bases). The CDR3 runs to 13 residues. CDR1 is SGHTA, CDR2 FQGNSA, per germline. Trimming took off 5 bases at V and 6 bases at J, with 14 bases between the two ends. The DNA for the CDR3 is TGTGCCAGCAGCCTAGGAGGGGACGGCGAGCAGTACTTC. It yields the protein CASSLGGDGEQYF.

Notes on this clonotype: At one boundary the junction diverges from the germline segment, which might be a read error. This CDR3 is CASSQDRLGTGGPNTIYF. In nucleotides, the CDR3 is TGTGCCAGCAGCCAAGATCGCCTCGGGACAGGGGGACCAAACACCATATATTTT. This sequence joins TRBV4-1 and TRBJ1-3, with 11 bases identical to TRBD1. Germline CDR1 and CDR2: MGHRA and YSYEKL. The CDR3 extends over 18 amino acids.

A note on this clonotype: At one boundary the junction diverges from the germline segment, which might be a read error. The chain employs TRBV7-8 and TRBJ2-3; the match to TRBD2 covers 11 bases. The CDR3 is made up of 16 amino acids. The germline V gene encodes CDR1 SGHVS and CDR2 FQNEAQ. The CDR3 loop is CASSLGLAGRTYTQYF. CDR3 DNA: TGTGCCAGCAGCTTAGGACTAGCGGGGCGCACATATACGCAGTATTTT.

This clonotype has just a few counts. The chain carries TRBV2 and TRBJ1-2; unclear D gene. This CDR3 has 16 residues. Deletions cut 4 bases from V and 6 bases from J, with 21 bases between. Germline V gene sequence: CDR1 SNHLY, CDR2 FYNNEI. CDR3 amino acids: CASSGVGAPGFDGYTF. The DNA for the CDR3 is TGTGCCAGCAGTGGGGTCGGAGCTCCGGGTTTCGATGGCTACACCTTC.

The rearrangement joins TRBV7-9 to TRBJ2-7; D might be TRBD1 or TRBD2, each matching 5 bases. Trimming left V 4 bases short and J 0 bases short, with 13 bases between. Per the germline V gene, CDR1 is SEHNR and CDR2 is FQNEAQ (reference sequence). This CDR3 comprises 15 residues. This CDR3 reads CASSSLGESSYEQYF. The DNA of the CDR3 is TGTGCCAGCAGCTCCTTGGGGGAAAGCTCCTACGAGCAGTACTTC.

This chain uses TRBV2 with TRBJ1-5, with D tentatively TRBD1 (6 bases). There are 14 residues in the CDR3. V was cut by 7 bases and J by 9 bases, with 19 bases left in between. The germline CDR1 and CDR2 sequences are SNHLY and FYNNEI. The CDR3 DNA sequence: TGTGCCAGCAAGGTCGGGACATCAGGCGGGCCCCAGCATTTT. Translating gives CASKVGTSGGPQHF. Filled out from reference TRBV2 and TRBJ1-5, the complete variable domain reads EPEVTQTPSHQVTQMGQEVILRCVPISNHLYFYWYRQILGQKVEFLVSFYNNEISEKSEIFDDQFSVERPDGSNFTLKIRSTKLEDSAMYFCASKVGTSGGPQHFGDGTRLSIL.

This clonotype has a count of ten or more. The CDR3 DNA reads as TGTGCCAGCAGCTCTCGGGAGGCCAACACAGATACGCAGTATTTT. As protein: CASSSREANTDTQYF. The chain combines TRBV7-9 with TRBJ2-3, with TRBD2 matching 7 bases. The CDR3 is 15 amino acids. The trim removed 4 bases at V and 2 bases at J, leaving 6 bases unmatched. Germline loops: CDR1 SEHNR, CDR2 FQNEAQ (reference sequence).

Concerning this clonotype itself: The conserved phenylalanine or tryptophan is not found at the CDR3 terminus, so this likely reflects a read error. The J gene is TRBJ2-3, the V gene TRBV2; 9 nucleotides agree with TRBD2. The CDR3 runs to 16 residues. Germline V gene data show CDR1 as SNHLY and CDR2 as FYNNEI. This chain's CDR3 is CASSDSAGGPTGTQYL. CDR3 DNA: TGTGCCAGCAGTGACTCGGCGGGAGGGCCGACAGGTACGCAGTATCTT.

The chain uses TRBV29-1 and TRBJ1-2, with TRBD1 identical over 9 bases. J was trimmed by 3 bases and V by 7 bases; bases with no gene match: 3. Per germline, CDR1 SQVTM and CDR2 ANQGSEA. This CDR3 region has 12 residues. The CDR3 here is CSAGDRDYGYTF. The CDR3, as DNA: TGCAGCGCCGGGGACAGGGACTATGGCTACACCTTC.

The CDR3, as DNA: TGTGCCAGCAGCCAACAGGGCGAGGGTTCACCCCTCCACTTT. Translation: CASSQQGEGSPLHF. The J gene is TRBJ1-6, the V gene TRBV10-3, with TRBD1 as a possible D gene (6 bases). The CDR3 covers 14 residues. V dropped 10 bases and J dropped 9 bases, with 19 bases sitting between them. Germline CDR1 reads ENHRY; CDR2 reads SYGVKD.

The rearrangement links TRBV10-2 to TRBJ1-6; TRBD1 matches at 9 bases. V was pared by 8 bases and J by 5 bases, with 1 base of the junction left unmatched. Germline V gives CDR1 WSHSY, CDR2 SAAADI. The CDR3 contains 13 residues. The CDR3 region has the DNA TGCGCCAGCGGGGACAGGGATAATTCACCCCTCCACTTT. Translating it yields CASGDRDNSPLHF.

The table lists this clonotype with a few counts. This chain uses TRBV20-1 with TRBJ2-7, with TRBD2 matching 7 bases. The CDR3 extends over 15 amino acids. The germline V gene encodes CDR1 DFQATT and CDR2 SNEGSKA (reference sequence). In DNA form, the CDR3 reads TGCAGCGTTGTCGGGCGGGGGACGGGGCAGGACGAGCAGTACTTC. It specifies CSVVGRGTGQDEQYF.